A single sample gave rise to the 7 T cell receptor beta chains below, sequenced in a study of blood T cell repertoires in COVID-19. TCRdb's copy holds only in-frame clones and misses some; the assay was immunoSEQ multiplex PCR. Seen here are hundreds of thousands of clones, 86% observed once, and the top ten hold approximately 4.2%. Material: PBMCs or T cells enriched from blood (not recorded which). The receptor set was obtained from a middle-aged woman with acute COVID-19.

Here the CDR3 DNA reads TGTGCCAGCAGTTACTCGTGGGACAGGAGCTCCTACGAGCAGTACTTC. Translated: CASSYSWDRSSYEQYF. This chain joins TRBV6-5 and TRBJ2-7; 8 nucleotides line up with TRBD1. Germline V CDR1 and CDR2: MNHEY, SVGAGI. V dropped 0 bases and J dropped 0; count of bases not matched to a gene: 4. This CDR3 has 16 amino acids.

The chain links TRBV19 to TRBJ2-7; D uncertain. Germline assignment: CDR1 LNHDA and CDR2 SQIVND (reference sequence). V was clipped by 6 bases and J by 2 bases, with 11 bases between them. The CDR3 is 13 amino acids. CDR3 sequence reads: CASSPGVPYEQYF. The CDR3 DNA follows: TGTGCCAGTAGCCCCGGAGTTCCCTACGAGCAGTACTTC.

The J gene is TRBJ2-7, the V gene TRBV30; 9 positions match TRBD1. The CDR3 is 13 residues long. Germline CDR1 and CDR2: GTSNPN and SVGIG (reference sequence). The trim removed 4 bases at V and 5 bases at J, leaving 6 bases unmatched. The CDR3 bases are TGTGCCTGGACCGGGACAGGGATCCACGAGCAGTACTTC. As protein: CAWTGTGIHEQYF.

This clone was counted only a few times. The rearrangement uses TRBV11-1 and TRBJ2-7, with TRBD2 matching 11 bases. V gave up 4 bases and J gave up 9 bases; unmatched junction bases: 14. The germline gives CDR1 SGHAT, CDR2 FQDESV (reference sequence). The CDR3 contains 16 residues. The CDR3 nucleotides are TGTGCCAGCAGCTCTTCCGATAGCGGGAGGGCAAGGGTGCAGTACTTC. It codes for CASSSSDSGRARVQYF. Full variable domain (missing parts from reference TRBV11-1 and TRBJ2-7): EAEVAQSPRYKITEKSQAVAFWCDPISGHATLYWYRQILGQGPELLVQFQDESVVDDSQLPKDRFSAERLKGVDSTLKIQPAELGDSAMYLCASSSSDSGRARVQYFGPGTRLTVT.

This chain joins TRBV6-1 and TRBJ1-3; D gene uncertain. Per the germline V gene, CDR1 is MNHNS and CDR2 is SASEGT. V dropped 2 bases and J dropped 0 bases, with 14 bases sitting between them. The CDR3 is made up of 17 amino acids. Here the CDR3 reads CASSERVNRPSGNTIYF. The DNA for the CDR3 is TGTGCCAGCAGTGAAAGAGTGAACAGACCCTCTGGAAACACCATATATTTT.

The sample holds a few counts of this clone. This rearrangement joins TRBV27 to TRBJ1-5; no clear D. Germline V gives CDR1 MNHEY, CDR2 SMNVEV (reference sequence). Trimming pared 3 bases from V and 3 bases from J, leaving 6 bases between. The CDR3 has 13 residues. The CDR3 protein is CASSLQINQPQHF. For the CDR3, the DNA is TGTGCCAGCAGTTTGCAGATCAATCAGCCCCAGCATTTT.

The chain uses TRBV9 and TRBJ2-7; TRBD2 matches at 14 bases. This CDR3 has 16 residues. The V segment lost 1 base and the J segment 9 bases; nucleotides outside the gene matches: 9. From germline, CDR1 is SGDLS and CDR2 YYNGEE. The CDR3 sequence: CASSVHGTSGSSPQYF. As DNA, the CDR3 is TGTGCCAGCAGCGTACACGGGACTAGCGGGAGTTCACCGCAGTACTTC.